Sequencing of this T cell receptor beta chain was carried out in a study of blood T cell repertoires in COVID-19. As for the study in general: T cells, B-cell-depleted T cells, or PBMCs supplied cDNA or gDNA.

CDR3 length equals 13 residues. V lost 5 bases and J lost 7; bases outside the gene matches: 8. CDR1 and CDR2 (germline): SGHNT, YYREEE (reference sequence). Original processing notes: Amplification of reference gene primers provided the estimated nucleated cell counts. Sequencing was performed with immunoSEQ multiplex PCR; in TCRdb, only in-frame clones are kept and a portion is missing. V and J calls and clone size follow that table, whereas D and trimming were derived from the DNA. The repertoire includes about 26,000 clones, more than 65% of them detected once, and roughly a third sits in the top ten.

The sample comprised peripheral blood. This chain joins TRBV5-4 and TRBJ1-1; 7 positions agree with TRBD1. The receptor comes from a human donor in a cohort sampled during active COVID-19. The CDR3 DNA reads as TGTGCCAGCAGTCGTACCGGGACAGTTGAAGCTTTCTTT. Residues: CASSRTGTVEAFF.